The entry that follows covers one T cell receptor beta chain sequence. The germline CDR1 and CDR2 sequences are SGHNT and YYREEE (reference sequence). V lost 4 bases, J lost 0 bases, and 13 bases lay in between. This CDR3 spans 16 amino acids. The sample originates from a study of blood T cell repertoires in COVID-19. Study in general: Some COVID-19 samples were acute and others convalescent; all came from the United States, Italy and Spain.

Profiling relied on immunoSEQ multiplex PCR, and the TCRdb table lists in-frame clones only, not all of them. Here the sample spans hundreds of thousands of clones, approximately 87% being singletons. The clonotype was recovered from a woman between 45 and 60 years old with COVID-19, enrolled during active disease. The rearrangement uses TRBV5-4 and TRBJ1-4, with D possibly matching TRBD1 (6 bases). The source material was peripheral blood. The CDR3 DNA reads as TGTGCCAGCAGCCCCGGGGGGGGCGCAACTAATGAAAAACTGTTTTTT. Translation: CASSPGGGATNEKLFF.